The rows below give T cell receptor beta chains drawn from one sample of a study of cytomegalovirus exposure and HLA in healthy donors. Profiled with immunoSEQ multiplex PCR; TCRdb holds only in-frame clones, not every one. The sample includes some 130,000 clones, nearly 10% seen only once; the top ten take under 2%. The specimen was PBMCs. Receptor source: a man aged 45-65 years in good health and CMV-seronegative. The CDR3 runs from the conserved cysteine through the conserved F or W. The order of the fields is D gene, J gene, V gene, clone size, CDR3 DNA, CDR3 protein. A D gene is named only where the DNA matches it firmly. Size is omitted from some rows. Given values are once, few, many or a class for expanded clones.

TRBD1,TRBJ1-5,TRBV2,few,TGTGCCAGCAGTGATCTAATCAGGGGGCTTTGGCAGCCCCAGCATTTT,CASSDLIRGLWQPQHF
NA,TRBJ2-5,TRBV19,NA,TGTGCCAGTAGTGTCACAGGGTCCGCGGAGACCCAGTACTTC,CASSVTGSAETQYF
TRBD2,TRBJ2-2,TRBV7-7,once,TGTGCCAGCAGCCGGACTAGCGGCCACACCGGGGAGCTGTTTTTT,CASSRTSGHTGELFF
NA,TRBJ2-1,TRBV7-8,NA,TGTGCCAGCAGCCCAACGGCGAGCGGGGAGCAGTTCTTC,CASSPTASGEQFF
TRBD2,TRBJ2-1,TRBV15,few,TGTGCCACCAGCAGAGATCGGGGGGGACTAGCATGGCATGAGCAGTTCTTC,CATSRDRGGLAWHEQFF
TRBD1,TRBJ2-7,TRBV6-6,few,TGTACCAGCACTCCGGGACAGTCCTACGAGCAGTACTTC,CTSTPGQSYEQYF
NA,TRBJ1-1,TRBV6-5,NA,TGTGCCAGCAGGGGCAGGGGCTACACTGAAGCTTTCTTT,CASRGRGYTEAFF
NA,TRBJ1-6,TRBV5-1,NA,TGCGCCAGCAGACGTAACCACGGGTCTGGGAATTCACCCCTCCACTTT,CASRRNHGSGNSPLHF
NA,TRBJ1-1,TRBV30,few,TGTGCCTGGAGTGTACGGGGGGCGGGCACTGAAGCTTTCTTT,CAWSVRGAGTEAFF
NA,TRBJ1-5,TRBV19,NA,TGTGCCAGTAGTATCGGGAGGCAGCCCCAGCATTTT,CASSIGRQPQHF
TRBD2,TRBJ2-3,TRBV4-1,few,TGCGCCAGCAGCCGATCAGCGGGGAGCACAGATACGCAGTATTTT,CASSRSAGSTDTQYF
NA,TRBJ2-7,TRBV7-9,NA,TGTGCCAGCAGCTCCAGCGGGGGACAGGGTTCGTACGAGCAGTACTTC,CASSSSGGQGSYEQYF
NA,TRBJ2-7,TRBV28,NA,TGTGCCAGCAGTCGCCCCACGAAGTTGGCGGGGCAGTACTTC,CASSRPTKLAGQYF
NA,TRBJ1-1,TRBV28,NA,TGTGCCAGCAGTTTAGGAGGGAGGGGAAACACTGAAGCTTTCTTT,CASSLGGRGNTEAFF
TRBD2,TRBJ2-7,TRBV19,NA,TGTGCCAGTAGTATGAAGGCTCGGACTAGCGGATACTACGAGCAGTACTTC,CASSMKARTSGYYEQYF
NA,TRBJ1-1,TRBV25-1,NA,TGTGCCAGCAGTGAAGGGCCGGGGAGGAACACTGAAGCTTTCTTT,CASSEGPGRNTEAFF
NA,TRBJ2-7,TRBV5-1,NA,TGCGCCAGCAGCTTGCCCGGGGGTTCGGGTTACGAGCAGTACTTC,CASSLPGGSGYEQYF
NA,TRBJ2-7,TRBV13,NA,TGTGCCAGCAGCTTTGGGCACAAAACCTACGAGCAGTACTTC,CASSFGHKTYEQYF
NA,TRBJ1-2,TRBV28,NA,TGTGCCAGCAGTTTAACAGGCTCCTATGGCTACACCTTC,CASSLTGSYGYTF
TRBD1,TRBJ1-4,TRBV7-3,few,TGTGCCAGCAGCCTTACAGGGGGAACTAATGAAAAACTGTTTTTT,CASSLTGGTNEKLFF
TRBD1,TRBJ1-4,TRBV18,few,TGTGCCAGCTCACTTGAACAGGGGAATGAAAAACTGTTTTTT,CASSLEQGNEKLFF
TRBD2,TRBJ2-5,TRBV28,NA,TGTGCCAGCAGTTTCTTAGCGGGAGGGTCGGAGACCCAGTACTTC,CASSFLAGGSETQYF
NA,TRBJ2-5,TRBV25-1,few,TGTGCCAGCAGTGAATATAAGGGTCTAGCAGAGACCCAGTACTTC,CASSEYKGLAETQYF
TRBD2,TRBJ2-2,TRBV5-1,few,TGCGCCAGCGGCGTTCGGGGGGTTGACACCGGGGAGCTGTTTTTT,CASGVRGVDTGELFF
TRBD1,TRBJ2-7,TRBV6-5,NA,TGTGCCAGCAGAGACAGGGGTAGCTCCTACGAGCAGTACTTC,CASRDRGSSYEQYF
NA,TRBJ1-2,TRBV6-5,few,TGTGCCAGCAGTTTTCGGGGTGGAAATGGCTACACCTTC,CASSFRGGNGYTF
TRBD1,TRBJ1-1,TRBV30,NA,TGTGCCTGGTCAGGGGGGTGGGGGAACACTGAAGCTTTCTTT,CAWSGGWGNTEAFF
NA,TRBJ2-5,TRBV28,NA,TGTGCCAGCAGACATCAAGAGACCCAGTACTTC,CASRHQETQYF
TRBD1,TRBJ1-4,TRBV6-1,NA,TGTGCCAGCAGTGAAGCGGCGTTGGGACAGGGGGAGGAAAAACTGTTTTTT,CASSEAALGQGEEKLFF
NA,TRBJ1-1,TRBV5-1,NA,TGCGCCAGCAGCTTGTCGGCAGGGACAAACACTGAAGCTTTCTTT,CASSLSAGTNTEAFF
NA,TRBJ1-5,TRBV9,few,TGTGCCAGCAGCCCCATTGACACGGGGTGGCCCCAGCATTTT,CASSPIDTGWPQHF
TRBD1,TRBJ2-7,TRBV19,NA,TGTGCCAGTAGTCCGACAGGGACAAAATACGAGCAGTACTTC,CASSPTGTKYEQYF
NA,TRBJ1-1,TRBV6-5,NA,TGTGCCAGCATCCCCGGGAATAGGTTGGGTACTGAAGCTTTCTTT,CASIPGNRLGTEAFF
TRBD2,TRBJ2-7,TRBV5-1,few,TGCGCCAGCAGCATGCCTAGCGGGAGAGTCTACGAGCAGTACTTC,CASSMPSGRVYEQYF
NA,TRBJ2-2,TRBV19,few,TGTGCCAGTAGTGTCCTCGGCGGAGCGAACACCGGGGAGCTGTTTTTT,CASSVLGGANTGELFF
NA,TRBJ2-2,TRBV7-9,few,TGTGCCAGCAGCCCTGGACACGGAAACACCGGGGAGCTGTTTTTT,CASSPGHGNTGELFF
NA,TRBJ2-5,TRBV11-2,NA,TGTGCCAGCAGCAATCTTGTGGAGACCCAGTACTTC,CASSNLVETQYF
NA,TRBJ2-3,TRBV5-1,few,TGCGCCAGCAGCTCACAGGGTCCAGATACGCAGTATTTT,CASSSQGPDTQYF
NA,TRBJ2-2,TRBV5-1,NA,TGCGCCAGCAGCTTGTCAGGCTGGACCGGGGAGCTGTTTTTT,CASSLSGWTGELFF
NA,TRBJ1-4,TRBV6-5,few,TGTGCCAGCAGTTCTACAGGGATCGGGAATGAAAAACTGTTTTTT,CASSSTGIGNEKLFF
NA,TRBJ1-3,TRBV30,few,TGTGCCTGTTCCCCAATGAGGGAAAGCTCTGGAAACACCATATATTTT,CACSPMRESSGNTIYF
TRBD2,TRBJ2-5,TRBV7-8,NA,TGTGCCAGCAGCCCGCGCGGGACTAGCAACCAAGAGACCCAGTACTTC,CASSPRGTSNQETQYF
TRBD2,TRBJ2-1,TRBV7-3,NA,TGTGCCAGCAGCTCAGTCCCTAGCGGGGGCTACAATGAGCAGTTCTTC,CASSSVPSGGYNEQFF
NA,TRBJ1-1,TRBV28,NA,TGTGCCAGCAGCCTCCCGGGGAACACTGAAGCTTTCTTT,CASSLPGNTEAFF
NA,TRBJ2-5,TRBV30,NA,TGTGCCTGGAGTGCTGGACATACCCGAGAGACCCAGTACTTC,CAWSAGHTRETQYF
TRBD1,TRBJ1-4,TRBV9,few,TGTGCCAGCAGCGACGGGACAGGAAGACATGAAAAACTGTTTTTT,CASSDGTGRHEKLFF
NA,TRBJ1-3,TRBV30,NA,TGTGCCTGGAGTCATCAGCTCAGCGCCGGAAACACCATATATTTT,CAWSHQLSAGNTIYF
TRBD1,TRBJ1-2,TRBV2,few,TGTGCCAGCAGTCCCAGACAGGGTAGAGTTAACTATGGCTACACCTTC,CASSPRQGRVNYGYTF
TRBD2,TRBJ2-7,TRBV7-2,few,TGTGCCAGCAGCTTTATAGCGGGAGAATACGAGCAGTACTTC,CASSFIAGEYEQYF
TRBD1,TRBJ2-7,TRBV30,NA,TGTGCCTGGAGGGATGGACAGGGACTTGACGAGCAGTACTTC,CAWRDGQGLDEQYF
NA,TRBJ2-7,TRBV6-5,NA,TGTGCCAGCAGGACCCCCGGGAGTTACGAGCAGTACTTC,CASRTPGSYEQYF
NA,TRBJ2-2,TRBV7-3,few,TGTGCCAGCAGACCCCAGGGAAGCGCCGGGGAGCTGTTTTTT,CASRPQGSAGELFF
NA,TRBJ1-1,TRBV29-1,NA,TGCAGCGTTGTGTGGCCGGAGGGTGAAGCTTTCTTT,CSVVWPEGEAFF